The clone carrying this TCR beta chain was found many times. Its specificity is not known. Researchers tagged individual cDNA molecules with unique molecular identifiers. Each CDR3 protein is one row after TCRdb ran MiXCR on the 5' RACE reads. Of tens of thousands of distinct CDR3 sequences in the sample, 4.8% were seen once. This entry belongs to a study of early T cells in non-severe SARS-CoV-2 infection. Trimming took 0 bases from V and 7 from J, leaving 16 bases between them. The CDR3 is 17 amino acids. The germline gives CDR1 MNHEY, CDR2 SVGAGI. Findings and limits, study-wide: CD4 and private specificities were missed by VDJdb matching, which favored anti-spike CD8 responses.

Specimen: whole blood. The TCR comes from an adult who was a healthcare worker with PCR-confirmed SARS-CoV-2 infection or an uninfected control (not recorded which). V and J are TRBV6-5 and TRBJ1-6; D possibly corresponds to TRBD1 (5 bases). The CDR3 reads CASSYSYSLGTNSPLHF. For the CDR3, the DNA is TGTGCCAGCAGTTACTCGTACTCTCTCGGGACCAATTCACCCCTCCACTTT.